This passage covers 16 T cell receptor beta chains from one sample sequenced in a study of response to subunit inactivated influenza vaccine. TCRdb fed the RT-PCR reads into MiXCR, producing one record per CDR3 protein. Among roughly 500,000 distinct CDR3 sequences, more than 15% were seen once, and the ten largest hold 3%. The sample here was CD4+ T cells sorted from PBMCs, taken around 25 months after vaccination. Receptors were obtained from a man aged 50-75 years who received an inactivated influenza vaccine.

This clonotype has only a few counts. The chain uses TRBV7-9 and TRBJ2-7, with 14 nucleotides matching TRBD2. The CDR3 sequence is 16 residues long. Trimming cost V 5 bases and J 7 bases; bases outside gene matches: 10. Germline V gives CDR1 SEHNR, CDR2 FQNEAQ (reference sequence). Written as DNA, the CDR3 is TGTGCCAGCAGCCCCAAGGGACTAGCGGGAGTCGGAGAGCAGTACTTC. Translation gives CASSPKGLAGVGEQYF.

The rearrangement uses TRBV28 and TRBJ1-1; D gene uncertain. This CDR3 is built from 12 residues. Germline V gives CDR1 MDHEN, CDR2 SYDVKM. Deletions cut 10 bases from V and 4 bases from J, with 13 bases between. CDR3 protein: CATKTGGTEAFF. CDR3 bases: TGTGCCACCAAAACCGGAGGCACTGAAGCTTTCTTT.

The V and J genes are TRBV2 and TRBJ2-2; a weak D match, TRBD1 (5 bases). Trimming shortened V by 3 bases and J by 6 bases, and 8 bases separated the two germline ends. CDR1 and CDR2 (germline): SNHLY, FYNNEI. The CDR3 has 13 amino acids. CDR3 protein: CASSDQGSGELFF. The CDR3 DNA is TGTGCCAGCAGTGATCAGGGATCCGGGGAGCTGTTTTTT.

This rearrangement joins TRBV20-1 to TRBJ2-1; 7 nucleotides agree with TRBD2. Germline V gene data show CDR1 as DFQATT and CDR2 as SNEGSKA (reference sequence). Trimming took 3 bases from V and 0 from J; bases not matched to a gene: 5. The CDR3 runs 15 residues. CDR3 residues: CSASSSGYSYNEQFF. In DNA form, the CDR3 reads TGCAGTGCTAGCTCTAGCGGATACTCCTACAATGAGCAGTTCTTC.

The table lists this clonotype with a few counts. J is TRBJ2-7 and V is TRBV4-1; D gene unclear. The CDR3 consists of 17 residues. V was trimmed by 0 bases and J by 3 bases, leaving 18 bases between them. Germline V gives CDR1 MGHRA, CDR2 YSYEKL. This CDR3 reads CASSQEWVPHLSYEQYF. CDR3 bases: TGCGCCAGCAGCCAAGAGTGGGTCCCTCACCTCAGCTACGAGCAGTACTTC.

This clonotype has just a few counts. The chain recombines TRBV19 with TRBJ1-2, with D tentatively TRBD1 (6 bases). Trimming cost V 6 bases and J 4 bases, with 15 bases left between them. CDR1 LNHDA and CDR2 SQIVND come from the germline V gene (reference sequence). The CDR3 length is 14 residues. CDR3 sequence (DNA): TGTGCCAGTAGACCTCCTGGACAGCCCTATGGCTACACCTTC. It encodes CASRPPGQPYGYTF.

V gene TRBV20-1 combines with J gene TRBJ2-1; D call uncertain. V was trimmed by 1 base and J by 0 bases, leaving 10 bases between them. Per the germline V gene, CDR1 is DFQATT and CDR2 is SNEGSKA (reference sequence). The CDR3 is 15 residues long. CDR3 residues: CSARVWQRSYNEQFF. The CDR3 coding sequence is TGCAGTGCTAGAGTCTGGCAGCGCTCCTACAATGAGCAGTTCTTC.

Remarks on this clonotype: A much larger clone sits a single nucleotide away, making a read error possible. The chain carries TRBV7-2 and TRBJ2-7; no clear D gene. The V and J ends lost 4 bases and 0 bases respectively, with 7 bases between them. Per germline, CDR1 SGHTA and CDR2 FQGNSA. CDR3 length: 13 amino acids. The CDR3 loop reads CASSSHVSYEQYF. CDR3 nucleotides: TGTGCCAGCAGCTCACACGTCTCCTACGAGCAGTACTTC.

The rearrangement joins TRBV10-1 to TRBJ2-7; D remains unclear. The germline V gene has CDR1 WNHNN and CDR2 SYGVQD (reference sequence). Trimming took 3 bases from V and 1 from J, leaving 10 bases between them. This CDR3 has 14 residues. The CDR3 reads CASSDGPGSYEQYF. For the CDR3, the DNA is TGCGCCAGCAGTGACGGTCCCGGGTCCTACGAGCAGTACTTC.

The J gene is TRBJ2-1, the V gene TRBV20-1; 10 nucleotides agree with TRBD2. The length of the CDR3 is 14 residues. Germline V gene data show CDR1 as DFQATT and CDR2 as SNEGSKA (reference sequence). J was trimmed by 6 bases and V by 5 bases; bases with no gene match: 7. CDR3 sequence (DNA): TGCAGTGCTTATTGGATAGCGGGGGGCAATGAGCAGTTCTTC. Translation gives CSAYWIAGGNEQFF.

This clonotype was counted between two and nine times. The V call is TRBV7-3, the J call TRBJ2-3; D might be TRBD1 (6 bases). The CDR3 has 15 residues. V was trimmed by 5 bases and J by 4 bases, leaving 16 bases between them. Germline-derived CDR1 and CDR2 are SGHTA and FQGTGA. Here the CDR3 reads CASSAGQTEADTQYF. CDR3 DNA sequence: TGTGCCAGCAGCGCCGGACAGACGGAGGCAGATACGCAGTATTTT.

The sample holds many counts of this clonotype. This chain uses TRBV10-3 with TRBJ2-3; 8 bases align to TRBD2. The CDR3 runs 16 residues. The V segment lost 2 bases and the J segment 1 base; nucleotides outside the gene matches: 5. Germline CDR1 ENHRY, CDR2 SYGVKD. The DNA of the CDR3 is TGTGCCATCAGTGAGGGGTTGACTAGCGGCACAGATACGCAGTATTTT. This encodes CAISEGLTSGTDTQYF.

The V call is TRBV28, the J call TRBJ2-2; D is ambiguous. The V end lost 5 bases, the J end lost 0 bases, and 13 bases lay between the germline ends. Germline CDR1 reads MDHEN; CDR2 reads SYDVKM. This CDR3 region has 16 residues. CDR3 DNA: TGTGCCAGCAGTCTGGGCCGGCTGGCGAACACCGGGGAGCTGTTTTTT. This sequence encodes CASSLGRLANTGELFF.

In this sample, this clonotype turned up a few times. The J gene is TRBJ2-1, the V gene TRBV20-1; D may correspond to TRBD1 or TRBD2 (6 bases each). Trimming left V 0 bases short and J 8 bases short, with 20 bases between. Germline assignment: CDR1 DFQATT and CDR2 SNEGSKA (reference sequence). The CDR3 runs to 16 residues. CDR3 residues: CSARDGMRGVGDEQFF. The CDR3 bases are TGCAGTGCTAGAGATGGAATGAGGGGGGTTGGGGATGAGCAGTTCTTC.

The rearrangement links TRBV12-3 or TRBV12-4 to TRBJ1-1; D not resolved. V was pared by 5 bases and J by 4 bases, with 17 bases between. This CDR3 contains 15 residues. Here the CDR3 DNA reads TGTGCCAGCAGTGGCCTTGGGGTGGAGACCACTGAAGCTTTCTTT. Protein: CASSGLGVETTEAFF.

The sample holds a few counts of this clonotype. The chain combines TRBV29-1 with TRBJ2-3, with TRBD2 identical over 12 bases. The CDR3 loop spans 16 amino acids. V dropped 5 bases and J dropped 4; count of bases not matched to a gene: 10. Germline V gives CDR1 SQVTM, CDR2 ANQGSEA. CDR3 amino acids: CSVLAGGPGRPDTQYF. The CDR3 DNA reads as TGCAGCGTTCTAGCGGGAGGGCCCGGGAGGCCAGATACGCAGTATTTT.